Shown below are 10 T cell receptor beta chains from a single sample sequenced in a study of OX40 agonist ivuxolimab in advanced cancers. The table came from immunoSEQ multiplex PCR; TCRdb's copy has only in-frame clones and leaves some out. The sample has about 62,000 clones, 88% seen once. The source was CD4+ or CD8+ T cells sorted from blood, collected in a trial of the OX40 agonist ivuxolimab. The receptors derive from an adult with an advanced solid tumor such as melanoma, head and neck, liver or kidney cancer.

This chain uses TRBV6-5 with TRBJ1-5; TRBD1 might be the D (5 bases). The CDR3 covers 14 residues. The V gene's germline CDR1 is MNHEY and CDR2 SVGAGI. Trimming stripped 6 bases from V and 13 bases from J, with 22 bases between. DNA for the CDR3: TGTGCCAGCAGCACGAGACAGAGAGTGGCCCAACAGCATTTT. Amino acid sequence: CASSTRQRVAQQHF.

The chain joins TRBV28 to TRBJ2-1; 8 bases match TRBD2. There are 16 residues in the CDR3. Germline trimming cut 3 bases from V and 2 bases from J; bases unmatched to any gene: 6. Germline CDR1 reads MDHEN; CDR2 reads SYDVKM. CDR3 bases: TGTGCCAGCAGTTTCCCGGGGGGGGGCACCTACAATGAGCAGTTCTTC. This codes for CASSFPGGGTYNEQFF.

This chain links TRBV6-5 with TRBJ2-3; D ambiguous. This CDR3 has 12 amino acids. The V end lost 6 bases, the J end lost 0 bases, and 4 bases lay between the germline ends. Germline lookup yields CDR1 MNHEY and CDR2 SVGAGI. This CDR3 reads CASSDSTDTQYF. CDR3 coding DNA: TGTGCCAGCAGCGACAGCACAGATACGCAGTATTTT.

This CDR3 is CASSPEGGVNEQFF. The CDR3, as DNA: TGTGCCAGCAGTCCCGAGGGGGGGGTCAATGAGCAGTTCTTC. The chain has TRBV6-4 and TRBJ2-1, with D perhaps TRBD2 (7 bases). The CDR3 is 14 amino acids. V was clipped by 5 bases and J by 6 bases, with 14 bases between them. Germline loops: CDR1 MRHNA, CDR2 SNTAGT.

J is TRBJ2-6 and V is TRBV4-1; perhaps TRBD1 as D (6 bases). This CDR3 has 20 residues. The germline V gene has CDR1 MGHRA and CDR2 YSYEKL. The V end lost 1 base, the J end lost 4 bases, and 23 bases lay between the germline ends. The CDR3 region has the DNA TGCGCCAGCAGCCAAGTAGTCAGAACAGGGCGATTATCCGGGGCCAACGTCCTGACTTTC. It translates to CASSQVVRTGRLSGANVLTF.

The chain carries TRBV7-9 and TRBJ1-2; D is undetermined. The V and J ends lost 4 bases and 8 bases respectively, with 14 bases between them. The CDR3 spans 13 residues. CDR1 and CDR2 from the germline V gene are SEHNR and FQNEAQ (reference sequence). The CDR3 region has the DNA TGTGCCAGCAGCTCACCAAAGGAGGGAGGCTACACCTTC. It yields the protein CASSSPKEGGYTF.

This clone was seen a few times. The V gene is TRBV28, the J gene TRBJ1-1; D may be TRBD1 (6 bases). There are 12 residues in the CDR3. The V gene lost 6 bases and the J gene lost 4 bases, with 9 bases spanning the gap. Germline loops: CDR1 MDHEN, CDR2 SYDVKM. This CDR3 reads CASRQGATEAFF. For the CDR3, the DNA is TGTGCCAGCAGACAGGGCGCCACTGAAGCTTTCTTT.

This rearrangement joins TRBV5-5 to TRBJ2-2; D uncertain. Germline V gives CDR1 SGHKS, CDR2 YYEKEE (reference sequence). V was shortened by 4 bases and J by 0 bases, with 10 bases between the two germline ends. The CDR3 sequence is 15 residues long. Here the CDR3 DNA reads TGTGCCAGCAGCCCACGCCCCTCGAACACCGGGGAGCTGTTTTTT. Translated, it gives CASSPRPSNTGELFF.

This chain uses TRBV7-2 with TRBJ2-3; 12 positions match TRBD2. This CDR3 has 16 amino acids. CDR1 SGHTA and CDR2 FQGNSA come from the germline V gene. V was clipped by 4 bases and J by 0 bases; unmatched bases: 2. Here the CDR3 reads CASSSGTSGSTDTQYF. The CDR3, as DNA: TGTGCCAGCAGCTCTGGGACTAGCGGGAGCACAGATACGCAGTATTTT.

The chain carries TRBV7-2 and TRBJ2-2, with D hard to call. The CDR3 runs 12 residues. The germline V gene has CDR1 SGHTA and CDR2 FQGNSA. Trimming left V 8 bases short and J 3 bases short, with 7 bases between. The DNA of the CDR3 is TGTGCCAGCTGCCAGGACACCGGGGAGCTGTTTTTT. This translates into CASCQDTGELFF.